This T cell receptor (beta chain) was identified in a study of T cell repertoires in cytomegalovirus infection. Overall study context: Public TCR beta signatures were indicative of both CMV infection and a matching HLA type.

TCRdb called the reads again in MiXCR, with one record for every CDR3 protein. The sample yields about 180,000 distinct CDR3 sequences, about 15% seen once. The germline CDR1 and CDR2 sequences are SQVTM and ANQGSEA. The V end lost 4 bases, the J end lost 9 bases, and 12 bases lay between the germline ends. The CDR3 totals 11 residues. V gene TRBV29-1 combines with J gene TRBJ1-2; D gene ambiguous. The sequencing input was PBMCs. The receptor was derived from a human donor in good health (CMV status not recorded). Some clones in this sample may be carry-over from other donors' samples. The CDR3 DNA follows: TGCAGCGTTGGGTCTTCGGCCAGCTACACCTTC. This codes for CSVGSSASYTF.